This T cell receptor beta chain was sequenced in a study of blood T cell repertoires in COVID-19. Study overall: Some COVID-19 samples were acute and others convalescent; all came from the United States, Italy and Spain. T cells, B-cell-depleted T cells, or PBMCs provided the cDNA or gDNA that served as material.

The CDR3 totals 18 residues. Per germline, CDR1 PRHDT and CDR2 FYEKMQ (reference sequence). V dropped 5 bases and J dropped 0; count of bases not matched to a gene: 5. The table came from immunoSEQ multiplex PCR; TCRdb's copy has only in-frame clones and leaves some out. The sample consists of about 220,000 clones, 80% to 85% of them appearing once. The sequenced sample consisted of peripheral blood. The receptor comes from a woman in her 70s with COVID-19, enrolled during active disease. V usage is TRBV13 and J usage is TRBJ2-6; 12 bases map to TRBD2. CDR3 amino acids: CASSLRLAGASGANVLTF. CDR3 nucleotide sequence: TGTGCCAGCAGCCTACGACTAGCGGGGGCCTCTGGGGCCAACGTCCTGACTTTC. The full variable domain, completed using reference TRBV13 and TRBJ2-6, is AAGVIQSPRHLIKEKRETATLKCYPIPRHDTVYWYQQGPGQDPQFLISFYEKMQSDKGSIPDRFSAQQFSDYHSELNMSSLELGDSALYFCASSLRLAGASGANVLTFGAGSRLTVL.